This T cell receptor beta chain was observed in a study of T cell responses to AZD1222 COVID-19 vaccine. Study-level results: Spike-specific TCR breadth and depth grew following two AZD1222 doses. It should be noted that donors were predominantly white British and more often female, and clonal diversity was possibly underestimated.

Per the germline V gene, CDR1 is MGHRA and CDR2 is YSYEKL. The CDR3 contains 15 residues. V was pared by 0 bases and J by 11 bases, with 16 bases between. For this clone: Its antigen is undetermined.

TCRdb keeps only in-frame clones here, not all; method: immunoSEQ multiplex PCR. Here the sample spans 150,000 or so clones, about 85% being singletons. This sequence originates from an adult who had recovered from COVID-19. The chain joins TRBV4-1 to TRBJ1-4; D is possibly TRBD1 (6 bases). Source: peripheral blood, taken after recovery from COVID-19. The CDR3 spells CASSQDSRAGEKLFF. The CDR3 DNA is TGCGCCAGCAGCCAAGATAGTCGGGCAGGGGAGAAACTGTTTTTT.